This paragraph reports one T cell receptor beta chain. These data originate in a study of shared clonotypes between healthy human individuals. Profiled with immunoSEQ multiplex PCR; TCRdb holds only in-frame clones, not every one. The data show millions of clones, with about 95% seen just once and about 1.1% held by the top ten. Naive CD8 cells lacked CD45RO and underwent positive selection for CCR7, leaving out terminally differentiated effector memory CD45RA+ cells. The specimen was naive CD8+ T cells sorted from blood. The sequence derives from a man aged 18 to 35 in good health.

The CDR3 sequence: CASLGQGEDEQYF. Written as DNA, the CDR3 is TGTGCCAGCCTAGGACAGGGGGAAGACGAGCAGTACTTC. The chain has TRBV6-5 and TRBJ2-7, with 10 bases that match TRBD1. Germline assignment: CDR1 MNHEY and CDR2 SVGAGI. The junction had 6 bases not matched to a gene; V was cut back by 8 bases and J by 5 bases. The CDR3 is 13 residues long.